The rows below give T cell receptor beta chains drawn from one sample of a study of blood T cell repertoires in COVID-19. Assay used: immunoSEQ multiplex PCR; TCRdb lists only in-frame clones, some missing. Among roughly 280,000 clones listed, approximately 88% were seen once. Sample: peripheral blood. These receptors were collected from a man aged 45-60 years with acute or convalescent COVID-19. The CDR3 runs from the conserved cysteine through the conserved F or W.

CDR3 protein: CASSSSDGNSPLHF
V gene: TRBV7-9

CDR3 protein: CASRQGAHLYEQYF
V gene: TRBV27

CDR3 protein: CASSRNTGQGINEQFF
V gene: TRBV18

CDR3 protein: CASSARGPYDGYTF
V gene: TRBV5-1

CDR3 protein: CASSLGQNEKLFF
V gene: TRBV19

CDR3 protein: CASSKQGAGETQYF
V gene: TRBV25-1

CDR3 protein: CASSQRGQSTDTQYF
V gene: TRBV16

CDR3 protein: CASNQGWDGYTF
V gene: TRBV19

CDR3 protein: CASSQTGGIGETQYF
V gene: TRBV4-2

CDR3 protein: CASSRDLSTGELFF
V gene: TRBV18

CDR3 protein: CASSAVNFHGYTF
V gene: TRBV25-1

CDR3 protein: CASSDQRGARGYTF
V gene: TRBV7-3

CDR3 protein: CASSGRQGTTGELFF
V gene: TRBV2

CDR3 protein: CASSWKERTSADTQYF
V gene: TRBV5-1

CDR3 protein: CAISGVGQGSGNTIYF
V gene: TRBV10-3

CDR3 protein: CASIRDRFSNQPQHF
V gene: TRBV19

CDR3 protein: CASGLGGGNTEAFF
V gene: TRBV12-5

CDR3 protein: CSVGDGEFGYTF
V gene: TRBV29-1

CDR3 protein: CASSLEETQYF
V gene: TRBV27

CDR3 protein: CASSGGTELYGYTF
V gene: TRBV3-1/TRBV3-2

CDR3 protein: CASRSVGAGGFDEQFF
V gene: TRBV11-1

CDR3 protein: CASSQGLAAYNEQFF
V gene: TRBV14

CDR3 protein: CASSSPLQGLYGYTF
V gene: TRBV27

CDR3 protein: CASSLGLTYGYTF
V gene: TRBV12-3/TRBV12-4

CDR3 protein: CASSKRQGSETQYF
V gene: TRBV5-8

CDR3 protein: CASSWTGGGELFF
V gene: TRBV6-5

CDR3 protein: CASSGQSNAEQYF
V gene: TRBV18

CDR3 protein: CASRTVNSPLHF
V gene: TRBV6-5

CDR3 protein: CASSVGDRGDYGYTF
V gene: TRBV9

CDR3 protein: CASSPLIGGTEAFF
V gene: TRBV5-1

CDR3 protein: CASTQWGRTEISTDTQYF
V gene: TRBV6-7

CDR3 protein: CASSEEGTGNQPQHF
V gene: TRBV2

CDR3 protein: CASSESVGRGTGGEKLFF
V gene: TRBV10-1

CDR3 protein: CASSLDPRNKETQYF
V gene: TRBV11-2

CDR3 protein: CASSQASGPRGTFF
V gene: TRBV14

CDR3 protein: CASSDTSSYNEQFF
V gene: TRBV10-2

CDR3 protein: CASNRLAGGSGEQYF
V gene: TRBV10-2

CDR3 protein: CASSQSYSYNSPLHF
V gene: TRBV4-2

CDR3 protein: CASSPIAGGSGDEQFF
V gene: TRBV18

CDR3 protein: CASSYSRTLASGELFF
V gene: TRBV6-5

CDR3 protein: CASSMTGSYNEQFF
V gene: TRBV7-3

CDR3 protein: CASSGPPGVTNEKLFF
V gene: TRBV2

CDR3 protein: CASSIVAGNYEQYF
V gene: TRBV19

CDR3 protein: CAWSVGDTQYF
V gene: TRBV30

CDR3 protein: CATSDTRGNPDEQYF
V gene: TRBV24-1

CDR3 protein: CASSFLLTRDTEAFF
V gene: TRBV5-4

CDR3 protein: CASSDSGARGDGYTF
V gene: TRBV6-4

CDR3 protein: CASSRDFATNEKLFF
V gene: TRBV25-1

CDR3 protein: CASRTGGPYNEQFF
V gene: TRBV19

CDR3 protein: CASSESGTRGYTF
V gene: TRBV10-1